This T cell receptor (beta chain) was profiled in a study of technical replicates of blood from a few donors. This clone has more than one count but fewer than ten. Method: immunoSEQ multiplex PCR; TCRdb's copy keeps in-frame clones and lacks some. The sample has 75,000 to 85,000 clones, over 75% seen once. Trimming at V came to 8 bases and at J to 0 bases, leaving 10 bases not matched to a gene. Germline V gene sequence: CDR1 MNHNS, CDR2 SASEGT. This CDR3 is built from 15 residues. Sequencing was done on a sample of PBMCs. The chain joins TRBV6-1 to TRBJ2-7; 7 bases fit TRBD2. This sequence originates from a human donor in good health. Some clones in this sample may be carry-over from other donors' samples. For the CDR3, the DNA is TGTGCCAGCCAAGAATTGGCGGGGGTCTCCTACGAGCAGTACTTC. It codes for CASQELAGVSYEQYF.